This entry features one TCR beta chain sequence. As yet, its antigen is unknown. Germline lookup yields CDR1 MNHEY and CDR2 SVGEGT. The CDR3 is made up of 16 amino acids. The V and J ends lost 0 bases and 1 base, in that order; junction bases with no gene match: 5. Time point noted: sample taken at primary tumor resection. There were approximately 69 donors, all of them untreated patients with early-stage non-small cell lung cancer. No cell sorting; template was whole RNA from tumor, lung tissue or PBMC. The sample originates from a study of spatial heterogeneity in lung cancer. Findings and caveats of the study: The number of expanded tumor alpha and beta chains correlated with mutation number.

On each TCR cDNA molecule, a unique molecular identifier was present. TCRdb used MiXCR to reprocess the 5' RACE reads, holding one entry per CDR3 protein. The sample shows roughly 3,500 distinct CDR3 sequences, more than 7% of them seen only once. This material consisted of lung tumor tissue, taken at surgery. The chain joins TRBV6-2 or TRBV6-3 to TRBJ2-5; the match to TRBD1 covers 7 bases. This receptor was taken from a male donor with early-stage non-small cell lung cancer. The CDR3 bases are TGTGCCAGCAGTTACTCGAACCCAGGGGGCCAAGAGACCCAGTACTTC. Translated, it gives CASSYSNPGGQETQYF.